This T cell receptor beta chain was recorded in a study of shared clonotypes between healthy human individuals (dated by TCRdb to 2020 to 2021). The study in broad terms: Three men and a couple of women, aged 18 to 49 years, made up the cohort. For each donor, CD4 naive and CD4 memory were each given three plates, CD8 naive was given two plates, and CD8 memory was given one plate. To estimate repertoire size and how much clonotypes are shared between individuals, the study performed deep sequencing of blood TCR repertoires from about five healthy adults. To increase sequencing depth and limit assay-specific biases, TCR repertoire library preparation and sequencing were carried out by different laboratories using diverse techniques. Between about 0.9 and 8.9 billion PBMCs per donor were obtained by leukapheresis. General study outcomes and caveats: Compared with non-shared clonotypes, the clonotypes found in all four sorted-subset donors had higher generation probabilities. Even with the large sequencing depth, rarefaction of the sorted-subset datasets indicated that sequencing was incomplete. Across a few donors, approximately 4.9% of naive CD4, approximately 3.6% of naive CD8, about 2.3% of memory CD4, and 0.4% of memory CD8 clonotypes were shared. The genetic and exposure-history diversity represented was limited by the small number of donors. Based on pairwise subsampling, the degree of clonotype sharing among donors was expected to be affected by sequencing depth. Naive subsets generally had larger estimated clonotype richness than memory subsets did. Sampling was limited to blood, and TCR repertoires in tissue likely differ from TCR repertoires in blood.

The CDR1 and CDR2 encoded by the germline V gene are MGHRA and YSYEKL. The junction shows trimming of 1 base on V and 10 bases on J, plus 14 bases between the germline ends. The cysteine opens and the phenylalanine closes a CDR3 of 15 amino acids. Here the CDR3 DNA is all that survives: 45 bases in frame from base 1. In the case of this clone: Its antigen remains unidentified. No per-base quality is available; no much larger clone lies one base away.

Using the deep immunoSEQ assay, multiplex PCR amplified TCR CDR3 regions from genomic DNA. Genomic DNA extracted from each cell subset was distributed evenly over all wells of several immunoSEQ 96-well plates, and each plate served as one replicate. For sorted subsets, about 200 ng genomic DNA, equal to tens of thousands of T cell genomes, was loaded into each replicate PCR. Purified libraries were quantified with a Qubit 3.0 fluorometer, sized on a Bioanalyzer 2100, and re-quantified with the KAPA Library Quantification kit. A separate single-read 150-cycle Illumina NextSeq 550 flow cell was used to sequence each immunoSEQ 96-well plate. In the authors' own workflow: Because only junctional sequences without quality scores were contained in the immunoSEQ output, filtering matching that applied to full-length reads could not be performed. Sequences were annotated with PyIR, a Python wrapper for IgBLAST v1.9, using IMGT germline references to assign V/J genes and CDR3. Reads with weak V/J assignments (E-value above 1e-6), missing CDR3, stop codons, out-of-frame junctions, or ambiguous translated residues were removed. V3J clonotypes were defined as sequences sharing the same inferred V gene, J gene, and CDR3 amino acid sequence. Percentage overlap between repertoires was computed as shared unique clonotypes divided by the size of the smaller repertoire. Richness of each repertoire was evaluated using RTK rarefaction, the Chao1 estimator, and Recon v2.1 estimates of unobserved clonotypes. For all TCRbeta clonotypes obtained by the gDNA method from a few donors, generation probabilities were computed with OLGA. The table comes from immuneACCESS by way of TCRdb, which keeps in-frame sequences with V and J called. Part of the clones is missing from these tables; in studies checked, under half for an unresolved V gene and the rest for unknown reasons. V, J and clone size reflect that table, while D and trimming were determined from the DNA. The sample yields about 2 million clones; about 95% were counted once. The ten largest make up 0.9% to 1.3% of the sample.

CD8 naive samples consisted of CD45RO-negative cells that were positively selected for CCR7, yielding a CD45RA+CCR7+ population without TemRA cells. The donors were healthy, HIV-negative adults with no recently reported acute infections or vaccinations. Every donor was a Caucasian adult residing in Nashville, Tennessee, USA. After blood collection by leukapheresis, PBMCs were isolated using Ficoll-Histopaque density gradient centrifugation and then cryopreserved in the vapor phase of liquid nitrogen. Analytical flow cytometry was used to check the purity and quantity of every magnetically sorted T cell population. Each sorted fraction had its genomic DNA isolated and then quantified by UV absorbance on a Nanodrop 2000c.

The V and J segments used are TRBV4-1 and TRBJ1-6; the best D guess is TRBD1, with 5 bases matching. The sequencing input was naive CD8+ T cells sorted from blood. Taken with the paper, the label for cell subset or site translates to: CD45RA+CCR7+. The receptor was derived from a man between 18 and 29 years old in good health. CDR3 sequence: CASSQVAGTNSPLHF. The base sequence is TGCGCCAGCAGCCAAGTGGCAGGGACTAACTCACCCCTCCACTTT.